This TCR beta chain stems from a study of T-cell memory formation after mild COVID-19. The CDR3 spans 13 residues. V was clipped by 6 bases and J by 5 bases; unmatched bases: 6. TCRdb reprocessed the 5' RACE reads with MiXCR, giving one entry per CDR3 protein. The table has around 310,000 distinct CDR3 sequences, 13% to 15% seen once. Study outcomes and limitations: Day 15 to 85 contractors were CD4/CD8 balanced; later expanders leaned CD4+. Researchers found some responding clones in pre-infection memory, a sign that cross-reactive memory joined. Most CD4+ clones that shrank were in CM and EM, while CD8+ ones turned up in EMRA.

This clonotype was seen a handful of times. As yet, its antigen is unknown. Sequences were obtained from PBMCs or a T cell subset sorted from them (not recorded which). This TCR came from a man between 18 and 29 years old who had mild COVID-19 (a few samples of this study predate the infection). Cell type and time point are not known. The chain uses TRBV12-3 or TRBV12-4 and TRBJ2-7; 8 nucleotides line up with TRBD1. The CDR3 loop is CASSLGQGNEQYV. CDR3 DNA sequence: TGTGCCAGCAGCCTCGGACAGGGCAACGAGCAGTACGTC.